A selection of T cell receptor beta chains follows, all from one sample in a study of shared clonotypes between healthy human individuals. TCRdb's copy holds only in-frame clones and misses some; the assay was immunoSEQ multiplex PCR. The sample carries 2 million to 3 million clones, 93% recorded once. What was sequenced was naive CD4+ T cells from PBMCs. These receptors were collected from a man aged 18 to 30 in good health. Some clones in this sample may be carry-over from other donors' samples. CDR3s include the opening cysteine and the closing phenylalanine or tryptophan. The order of the fields is CDR3 length, D gene, V gene, clone size, J gene, CDR3 DNA, CDR3 protein. D genes are given only for firm matches. A row's size may be missing; if present it is once, few, many or a size class.

cdr3_length: 17; d_call: .; v_call: TRBV9; clone_size: once; j_call: TRBJ2-3; cdr3_nt: TGTGCCAGCAGCGTATATCTAACGGCTACTAGCACAGATACGCAGTATTTT; cdr3_aa: CASSVYLTATSTDTQYF
cdr3_length: 14; d_call: TRBD2; v_call: TRBV28; clone_size: .; j_call: TRBJ2-1; cdr3_nt: TGTGCCAGCACCCCTGGCGGGAGGAGTTGGGAGCAGTTCTTC; cdr3_aa: CASTPGGRSWEQFF
cdr3_length: 15; d_call: TRBD1; v_call: TRBV18; clone_size: .; j_call: TRBJ2-7; cdr3_nt: TGTGCCAGCTCACCAACTCGGACAGGGTCCTACGAGCAGTACTTC; cdr3_aa: CASSPTRTGSYEQYF
cdr3_length: 14; d_call: .; v_call: TRBV5-1; clone_size: .; j_call: TRBJ1-4; cdr3_nt: TGCGCCAGCAATAAAGGACAAACTAATGAAAAACTGTTTTTT; cdr3_aa: CASNKGQTNEKLFF
cdr3_length: 14; d_call: .; v_call: TRBV7-6; clone_size: .; j_call: TRBJ2-5; cdr3_nt: TGTGCCAGCAGCTTAGGTCCGAGTAGAGAGACCCAGTACTTC; cdr3_aa: CASSLGPSRETQYF
cdr3_length: 15; d_call: TRBD2; v_call: TRBV27; clone_size: .; j_call: TRBJ2-5; cdr3_nt: TGTGCCAGCAATAGACTAGCGGGAGTCCAAGAGACCCAGTACTTC; cdr3_aa: CASNRLAGVQETQYF
cdr3_length: 14; d_call: .; v_call: TRBV28; clone_size: .; j_call: TRBJ1-2; cdr3_nt: TGTGCCAGCAGTCGAGTTAGGGAACACTATGGCTACACCTTC; cdr3_aa: CASSRVREHYGYTF
cdr3_length: 15; d_call: TRBD1; v_call: TRBV7-9; clone_size: .; j_call: TRBJ2-2; cdr3_nt: TGTGCCAGCAGCCCTGGACAGGGGGACACCGGGGAGCTGTTTTTT; cdr3_aa: CASSPGQGDTGELFF
cdr3_length: 14; d_call: TRBD1; v_call: TRBV19; clone_size: .; j_call: TRBJ2-5; cdr3_nt: TGTGCCAGTAGTATTTCAGGGGGCCGGGAGACCCAGTACTTC; cdr3_aa: CASSISGGRETQYF
cdr3_length: 13; d_call: .; v_call: TRBV7-9; clone_size: .; j_call: TRBJ1-1; cdr3_nt: TGTGCCAGCAGCTTCCTATCGGACACTGAAGCTTTCTTT; cdr3_aa: CASSFLSDTEAFF
cdr3_length: 14; d_call: .; v_call: TRBV28; clone_size: .; j_call: TRBJ1-1; cdr3_nt: TGTGCCAGCACTCAAAGAAGGGGCGTCACTGAAGCTTTCTTT; cdr3_aa: CASTQRRGVTEAFF
cdr3_length: 13; d_call: TRBD1; v_call: TRBV10-3; clone_size: .; j_call: TRBJ1-1; cdr3_nt: TGTGCCACCACAGGGGTTGAGGGCACTGAAGCTTTCTTT; cdr3_aa: CATTGVEGTEAFF
cdr3_length: 14; d_call: TRBD2; v_call: TRBV7-3; clone_size: .; j_call: TRBJ2-1; cdr3_nt: TGTGCCAGCGCCAATAGCGGGAGGGCCCATGAGCAGTTCTTC; cdr3_aa: CASANSGRAHEQFF
cdr3_length: 16; d_call: .; v_call: TRBV28; clone_size: once; j_call: TRBJ2-1; cdr3_nt: TGTGCCAGCAGTTTACGGCTATTCCTAGGGGGGAATGAGCAGTTCTTC; cdr3_aa: CASSLRLFLGGNEQFF
cdr3_length: 14; d_call: .; v_call: TRBV6-5; clone_size: .; j_call: TRBJ1-2; cdr3_nt: TGTGCCAGCAGGCTGGAGACAGGCAACTATGGCTACACCTTC; cdr3_aa: CASRLETGNYGYTF
cdr3_length: 15; d_call: .; v_call: TRBV23-1; clone_size: .; j_call: TRBJ1-1; cdr3_nt: TGCGCCAGCAGTAAACAGGGTAGTCCGGACACTGAAGCTTTCTTT; cdr3_aa: CASSKQGSPDTEAFF
cdr3_length: 15; d_call: .; v_call: TRBV5-1; clone_size: .; j_call: TRBJ1-1; cdr3_nt: TGCGCCAGCAGCTTGTTCGGTTCGGGCAACACTGAAGCTTTCTTT; cdr3_aa: CASSLFGSGNTEAFF
cdr3_length: 16; d_call: TRBD1; v_call: TRBV19; clone_size: .; j_call: TRBJ1-5; cdr3_nt: TGTGCCAGTAGGGGGACAGGGTCCCCCCTAGGGCAGCCCCAGCATTTT; cdr3_aa: CASRGTGSPLGQPQHF
cdr3_length: 16; d_call: TRBD1; v_call: TRBV5-1; clone_size: .; j_call: TRBJ2-7; cdr3_nt: TGCGCCAGCAGCGCCCGACAGGGGGCATTGTCCTACGAGCAGTACTTC; cdr3_aa: CASSARQGALSYEQYF
cdr3_length: 16; d_call: TRBD1; v_call: TRBV13; clone_size: .; j_call: TRBJ2-5; cdr3_nt: TGTGCCAGCAGCCTCGGTATCGGGCAGGGGGCAATGGCCCAGTACTTC; cdr3_aa: CASSLGIGQGAMAQYF
cdr3_length: 16; d_call: TRBD2; v_call: TRBV5-1; clone_size: .; j_call: TRBJ2-7; cdr3_nt: TGCGCCAGCAGCTTGCCGTCGGCTAGCGGAGCCTACGAGCAGTACTTC; cdr3_aa: CASSLPSASGAYEQYF
cdr3_length: 12; d_call: .; v_call: TRBV7-2; clone_size: .; j_call: TRBJ1-2; cdr3_nt: TGTGCCAGCAGCTCTTCCAGGTCGGGCTACACCTTC; cdr3_aa: CASSSSRSGYTF